The TCR beta chain under discussion was sequenced for a study of CD8+CD57+ T cells in acquired aplastic anemia. At the level of the study: Sorted CD4+ and CD8+ cell DNA averaged around 3 ug. Healthy donor CD4+ cell samples had a mean of about 10 million reads.

Findings and caveats of the study: Twenty-nine was the count of CD8+ CDR3 sequences that patients shared with controls. Simpson's diversity of CD8+ cells was not significantly different in patients compared with controls.

In regard to this clonotype: Its antigen is undetermined.

Investigators profiled TCR beta VDJ and CDR3 from genomic DNA template. TCRdb re-called the reads through MiXCR, storing one row per CDR3 protein. Of about 170,000 distinct CDR3 sequences listed, around 60% were seen once; the top ten hold under 60%. Germline-derived CDR1 and CDR2 are SGHTA and FQGNSA. V was shortened by 3 bases and J by 5 bases, with 13 bases between the two germline ends. This CDR3 is 15 amino acids long. The receptor's source is a human donor in good health. The sample was sorted CD4+, CD8+, or CD8+CD57+ T cells (not recorded which) from PBMCs. The chain links TRBV7-2 to TRBJ2-2, with D tentatively TRBD2 (6 bases). The CDR3 DNA sequence: TGTGCCAGCAGCTTCGCTGGGGGGTGGACCGGGGAGCTGTTTTTT. Its translation is CASSFAGGWTGELFF.